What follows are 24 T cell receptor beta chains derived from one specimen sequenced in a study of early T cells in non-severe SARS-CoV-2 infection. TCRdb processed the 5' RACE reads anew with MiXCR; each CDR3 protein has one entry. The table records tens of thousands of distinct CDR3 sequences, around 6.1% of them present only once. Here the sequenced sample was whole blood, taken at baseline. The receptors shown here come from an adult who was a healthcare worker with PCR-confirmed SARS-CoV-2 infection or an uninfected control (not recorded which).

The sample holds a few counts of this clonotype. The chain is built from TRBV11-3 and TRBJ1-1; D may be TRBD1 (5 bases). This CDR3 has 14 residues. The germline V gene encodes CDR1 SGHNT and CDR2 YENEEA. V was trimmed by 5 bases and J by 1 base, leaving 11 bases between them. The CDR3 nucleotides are TGTGCCAGCAGCCAAAGAGGGACGAACACTGAAGCTTTCTTT. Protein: CASSQRGTNTEAFF.

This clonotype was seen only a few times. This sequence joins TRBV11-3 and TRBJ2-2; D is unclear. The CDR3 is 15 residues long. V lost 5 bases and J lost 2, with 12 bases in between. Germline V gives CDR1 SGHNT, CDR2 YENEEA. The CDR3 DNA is TGTGCCAGCAGCCCGACGGCCTTAAACACCGGGGAGCTGTTTTTT. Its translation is CASSPTALNTGELFF.

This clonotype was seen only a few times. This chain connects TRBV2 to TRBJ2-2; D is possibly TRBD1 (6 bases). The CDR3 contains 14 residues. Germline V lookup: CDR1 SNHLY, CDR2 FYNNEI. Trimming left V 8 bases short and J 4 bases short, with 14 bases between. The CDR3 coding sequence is TGTGCCAGCTATGGGGACACCTTCACCGGGGAGCTGTTTTTT. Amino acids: CASYGDTFTGELFF.

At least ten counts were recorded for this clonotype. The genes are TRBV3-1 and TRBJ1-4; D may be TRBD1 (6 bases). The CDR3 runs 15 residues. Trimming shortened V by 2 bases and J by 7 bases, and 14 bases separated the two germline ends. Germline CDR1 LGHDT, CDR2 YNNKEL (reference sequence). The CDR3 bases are TGTGCCAGCAGCCAATTCGGCGGGGGCGGTGAAAAACTGTTTTTT. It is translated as CASSQFGGGGEKLFF.

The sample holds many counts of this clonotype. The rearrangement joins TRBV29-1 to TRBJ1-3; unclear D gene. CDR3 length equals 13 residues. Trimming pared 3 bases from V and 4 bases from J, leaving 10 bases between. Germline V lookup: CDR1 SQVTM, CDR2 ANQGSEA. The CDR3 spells CSVEDLGGNTIYF. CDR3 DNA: TGCAGCGTTGAGGACCTTGGAGGAAACACCATATATTTT.

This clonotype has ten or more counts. The CDR3 sequence: CASVASGGQETQYF. Here the CDR3 DNA reads TGTGCCAGCGTGGCTAGCGGGGGTCAAGAGACCCAGTACTTC. The chain couples TRBV6-2 or TRBV6-3 to TRBJ2-5, with 10 nucleotides matching TRBD2. The CDR3 is made up of 14 amino acids. Looked up from germline, CDR1 is MNHEY and CDR2 is SVGEGT. V shed 8 bases, J shed 2 bases, and the junction held 5 bases outside the gene matches.

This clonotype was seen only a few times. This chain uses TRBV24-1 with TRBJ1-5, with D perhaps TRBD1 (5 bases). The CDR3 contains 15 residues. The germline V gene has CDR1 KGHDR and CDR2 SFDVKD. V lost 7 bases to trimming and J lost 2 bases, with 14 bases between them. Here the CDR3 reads CATSSVGGGNQPQHF. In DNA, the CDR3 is TGTGCCACCAGCTCCGTCGGGGGGGGCAATCAGCCCCAGCATTTT.

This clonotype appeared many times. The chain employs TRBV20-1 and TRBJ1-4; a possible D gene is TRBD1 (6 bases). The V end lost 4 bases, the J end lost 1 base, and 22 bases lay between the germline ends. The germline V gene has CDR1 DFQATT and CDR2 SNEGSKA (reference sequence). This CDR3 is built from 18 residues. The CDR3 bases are TGCAGTGCTACGAAGCGGCCCGGACAGCGATTAACTAATGAAAAACTGTTTTTT. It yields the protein CSATKRPGQRLTNEKLFF.

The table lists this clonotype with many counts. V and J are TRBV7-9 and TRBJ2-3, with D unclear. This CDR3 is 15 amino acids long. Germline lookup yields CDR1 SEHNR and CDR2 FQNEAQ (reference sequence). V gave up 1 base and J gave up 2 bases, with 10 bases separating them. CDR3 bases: TGTGCCAGCAGCTTAGTCGAAGATATCACAGATACGCAGTATTTT. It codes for CASSLVEDITDTQYF.

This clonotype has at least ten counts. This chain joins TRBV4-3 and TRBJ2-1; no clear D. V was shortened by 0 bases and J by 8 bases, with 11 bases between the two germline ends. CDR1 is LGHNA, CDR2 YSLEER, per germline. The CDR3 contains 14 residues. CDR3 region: CASSQDVQIYEQFF. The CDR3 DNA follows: TGCGCCAGCAGCCAAGATGTACAGATCTATGAGCAGTTCTTC.

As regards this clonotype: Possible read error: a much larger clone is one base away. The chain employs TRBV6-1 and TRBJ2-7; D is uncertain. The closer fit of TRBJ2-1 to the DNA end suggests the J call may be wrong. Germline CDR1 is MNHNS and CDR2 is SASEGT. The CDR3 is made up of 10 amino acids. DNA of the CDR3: TGTGCCAGTCTTCGAGCCTTCCAGTTCTTC. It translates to CASLRAFQFF.

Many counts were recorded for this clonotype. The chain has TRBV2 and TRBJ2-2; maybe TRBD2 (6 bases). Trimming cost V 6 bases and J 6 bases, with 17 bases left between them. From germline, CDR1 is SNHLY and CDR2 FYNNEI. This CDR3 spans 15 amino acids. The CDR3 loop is CASRPGALRAGELFF. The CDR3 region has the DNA TGTGCCAGCAGACCGGGAGCTCTAAGGGCCGGGGAGCTGTTTTTT.

Written as DNA, the CDR3 is TGTGCCATCGGGTCGGGTGAGACCCAGTACTTC. Residues: CAIGSGETQYF. The chain carries TRBV10-3 and TRBJ2-5; D is ambiguous. This CDR3 region has 11 residues. CDR1 is ENHRY and CDR2 is SYGVKD in the germline V gene. V lost 8 bases and J 5 bases, leaving 9 bases between the germline ends.

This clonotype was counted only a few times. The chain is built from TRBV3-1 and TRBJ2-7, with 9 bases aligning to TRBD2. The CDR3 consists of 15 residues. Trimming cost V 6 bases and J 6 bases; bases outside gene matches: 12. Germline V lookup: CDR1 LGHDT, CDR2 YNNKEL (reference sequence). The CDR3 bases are TGTGCCAGCAGTCGAGCGGGAGGACTCCCATTCGAGCAGTACTTC. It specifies CASSRAGGLPFEQYF.

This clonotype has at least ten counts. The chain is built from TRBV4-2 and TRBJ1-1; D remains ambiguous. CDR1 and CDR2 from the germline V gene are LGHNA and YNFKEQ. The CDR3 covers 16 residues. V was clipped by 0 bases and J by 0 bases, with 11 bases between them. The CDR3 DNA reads TGTGCCAGCAGCCAAGAACCTTCGACGGTGAACACTGAAGCTTTCTTT. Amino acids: CASSQEPSTVNTEAFF.

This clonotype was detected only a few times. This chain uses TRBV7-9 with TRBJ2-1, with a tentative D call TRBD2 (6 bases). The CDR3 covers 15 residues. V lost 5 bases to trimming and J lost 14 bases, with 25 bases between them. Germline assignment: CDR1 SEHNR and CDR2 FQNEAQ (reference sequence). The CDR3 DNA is TGTGCCAGCAGCCGCGGGCAAATCTCGGGAGATCGTAAGTTCTTC. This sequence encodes CASSRGQISGDRKFF.

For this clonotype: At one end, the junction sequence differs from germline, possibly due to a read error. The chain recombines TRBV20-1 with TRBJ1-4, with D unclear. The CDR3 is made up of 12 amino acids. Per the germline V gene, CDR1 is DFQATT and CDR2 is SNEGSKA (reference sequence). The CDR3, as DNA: TGCAGTGCCCCGACTACTAACTCTGATGGGATTTTT. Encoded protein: CSAPTTNSDGIF.

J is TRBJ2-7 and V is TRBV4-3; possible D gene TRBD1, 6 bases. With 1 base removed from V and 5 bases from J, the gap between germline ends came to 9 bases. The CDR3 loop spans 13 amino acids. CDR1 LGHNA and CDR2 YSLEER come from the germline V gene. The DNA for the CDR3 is TGCGCCAGCAGCCAAGGGACAGCAAACGAGCAGTACTTC. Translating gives CASSQGTANEQYF.

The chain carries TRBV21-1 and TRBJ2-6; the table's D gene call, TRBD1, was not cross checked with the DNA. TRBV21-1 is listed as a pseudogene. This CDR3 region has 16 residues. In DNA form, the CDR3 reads TGTGCCAGCAGCAGGGACAGGAGCTCTGGGGCCAACGTCCTGACTTTC. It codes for CASSRDRSSGANVLTF.

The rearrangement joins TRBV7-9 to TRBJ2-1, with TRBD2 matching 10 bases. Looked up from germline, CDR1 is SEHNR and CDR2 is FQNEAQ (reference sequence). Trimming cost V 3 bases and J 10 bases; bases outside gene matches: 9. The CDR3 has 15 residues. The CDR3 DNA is TGTGCCAGCAGCTTCAGTACTAGCGGGGCACAAGAGCAGTTCTTC. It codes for CASSFSTSGAQEQFF.

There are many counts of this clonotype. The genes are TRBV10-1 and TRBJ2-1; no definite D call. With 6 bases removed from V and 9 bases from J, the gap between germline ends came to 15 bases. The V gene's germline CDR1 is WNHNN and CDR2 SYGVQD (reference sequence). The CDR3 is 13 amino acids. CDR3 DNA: TGCGCCAGCAGCTTTGACCGGCGTGGTGAGCAGTTCTTC. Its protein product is CASSFDRRGEQFF.

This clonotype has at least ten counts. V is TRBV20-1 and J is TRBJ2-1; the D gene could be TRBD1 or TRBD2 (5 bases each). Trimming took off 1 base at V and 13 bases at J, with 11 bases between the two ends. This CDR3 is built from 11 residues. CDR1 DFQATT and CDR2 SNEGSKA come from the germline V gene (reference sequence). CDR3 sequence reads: CSARVRGVQFF. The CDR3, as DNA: TGCAGTGCTAGAGTACGAGGGGTTCAGTTCTTC.

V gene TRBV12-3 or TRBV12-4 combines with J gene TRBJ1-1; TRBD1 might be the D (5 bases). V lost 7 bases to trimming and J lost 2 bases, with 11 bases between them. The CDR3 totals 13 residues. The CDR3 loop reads CASTWGGNTEAFF. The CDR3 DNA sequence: TGTGCCAGCACCTGGGGCGGCAACACTGAAGCTTTCTTT.

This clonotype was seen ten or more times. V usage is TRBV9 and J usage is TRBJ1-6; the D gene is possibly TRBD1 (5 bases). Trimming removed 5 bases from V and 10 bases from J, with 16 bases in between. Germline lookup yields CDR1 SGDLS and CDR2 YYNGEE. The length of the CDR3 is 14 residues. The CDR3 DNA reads TGTGCCAGCAGTGTCGGGACGGTGACCTCACCCCTCCACTTT. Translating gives CASSVGTVTSPLHF. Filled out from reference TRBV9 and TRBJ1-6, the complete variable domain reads DSGVTQTPKHLITATGQRVTLRCSPRSGDLSVYWYQQSLDQGLQFLIQYYNGEERAKGNILERFSAQQFPDLHSELNLSSLELGDSALYFCASSVGTVTSPLHFGNGTRLTVT.